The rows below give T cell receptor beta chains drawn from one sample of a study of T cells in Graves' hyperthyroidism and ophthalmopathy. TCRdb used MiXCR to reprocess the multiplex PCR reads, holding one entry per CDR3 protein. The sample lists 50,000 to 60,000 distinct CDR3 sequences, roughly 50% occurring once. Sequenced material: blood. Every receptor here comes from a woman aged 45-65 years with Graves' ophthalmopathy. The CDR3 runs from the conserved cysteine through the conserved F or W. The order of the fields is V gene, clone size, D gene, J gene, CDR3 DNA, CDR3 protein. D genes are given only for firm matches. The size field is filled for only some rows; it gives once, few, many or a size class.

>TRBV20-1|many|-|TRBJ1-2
TGCAGTGCTAGAGCCCAGGGCGGGAACTATGGCTACACCTTC
CSARAQGGNYGYTF
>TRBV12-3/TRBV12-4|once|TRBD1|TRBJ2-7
TGTGCCAGCAGTTCGACAGGGGTAGTCGACGAGCAGTACTTC
CASSSTGVVDEQYF
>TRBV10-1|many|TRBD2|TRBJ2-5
TGCGCCAGCACCAAGACTAGCGGGAGGGCCAATGGGACCCAGTACTTC
CASTKTSGRANGTQYF
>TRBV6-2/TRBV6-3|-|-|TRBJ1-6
TGTGCCAGCAGTTTCCCAGCTATCTATAATTCACCCCTCCACTTT
CASSFPAIYNSPLHF
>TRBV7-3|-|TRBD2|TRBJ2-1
TGTGCCAGCAGCACCTTTCGGATAGCGGGGGGATTCGAGCAGTTCTTC
CASSTFRIAGGFEQFF
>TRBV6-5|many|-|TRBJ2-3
TGTGCCAGCAGTTTTAGACCGAACACAGATACGCAGTATTTT
CASSFRPNTDTQYF
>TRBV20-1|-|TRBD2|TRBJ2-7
TGCAGTGCGCGGACTAGCGGGGGTGACTACGAGCAGTACTTC
CSARTSGGDYEQYF
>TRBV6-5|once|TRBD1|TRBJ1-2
TGTGCCAGCGCAGGGACAGGGAGACTCTATGGCTACACCTTC
CASAGTGRLYGYTF
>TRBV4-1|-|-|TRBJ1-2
TGCGCCAGCAGCCAAGGGGGAGGGTTGGGCTATGGCTACACCTTC
CASSQGGGLGYGYTF
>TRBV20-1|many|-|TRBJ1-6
TGCAGTGCCCCCCCAGAGGGGCAGTCCCCTTCACCCCTCCACTTT
CSAPPEGQSPSPLHF
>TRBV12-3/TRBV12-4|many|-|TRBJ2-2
TGTGCCAGCAGTTTAGGGTCGATGGCCGGGGAGCTGTTTTTT
CASSLGSMAGELFF
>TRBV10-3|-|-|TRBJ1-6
TGTGCCGTCACACGGGGGAATGAGGGTTCACCCCTCCACTTT
CAVTRGNEGSPLHF
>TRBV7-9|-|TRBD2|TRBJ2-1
TGTGCCAGCATGTCCCCCGGGGCTAGCGGGAGGGCCGGGGATGAGCAGTTCTTC
CASMSPGASGRAGDEQFF
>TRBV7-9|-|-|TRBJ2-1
TGTGCCAGCAGCTGTGAACGGGGTCCCTCCTACAATGAGCAGTTCTTC
CASSCERGPSYNEQFF
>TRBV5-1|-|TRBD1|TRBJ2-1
TGCGCCAGCAGCGGGGGGACAGGTTTAGATGAGCAGTTCTTC
CASSGGTGLDEQFF
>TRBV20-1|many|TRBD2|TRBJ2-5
TGCAGTGCTAGTGGTGCGACTAGCGGCCCTCAAGAGACCCAGTACTTC
CSASGATSGPQETQYF
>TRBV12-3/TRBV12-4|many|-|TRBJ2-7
TGTGCCAGCAGTTTAGTGGGGCGGTACTCCGAGCAGTACTTC
CASSLVGRYSEQYF
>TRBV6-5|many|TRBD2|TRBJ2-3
TGTGCCAGCAGTGGACTAGCTGGTACGCAGTATTTT
CASSGLAGTQYF
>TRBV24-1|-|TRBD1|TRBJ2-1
TGTGCCAGCTCAGGGGGACAGGGCTCCTACAATGAGCAGTTCTTC
CASSGGQGSYNEQFF
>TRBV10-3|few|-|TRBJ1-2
TGTGCCATCACCAAGGACACCAACTATGGCTACACCTTC
CAITKDTNYGYTF